One and the same sample provided the 15 T cell receptor beta chains below, sequenced in a study of CD8+CD57+ T cells in acquired aplastic anemia. For CDR3 and TCR beta VDJ profiling, genomic DNA was the template used. Via MiXCR, TCRdb re-called the reads, giving one row per CDR3 protein. The sample yields around 150,000 distinct CDR3 sequences, 41% seen once. The sample was sorted CD4+, CD8+, or CD8+CD57+ T cells (not recorded which) from PBMCs. These receptors came from a human donor in good health, serving as a control.

Concerning this clonotype itself: Possible read error: a much larger clone is one base away. The chain links TRBV10-3 to TRBJ1-1, with TRBD1 matching 7 bases. This CDR3 is 14 amino acids long. Trimming took 5 bases from V and 5 from J; bases not matched to a gene: 8. The germline gives CDR1 ENHRY, CDR2 SYGVKD. The chain's CDR3 is CAISYKGAETEAFF. CDR3 nucleotide sequence: TGTGCCATCAGTTACAAGGGGGCGGAAACTGAAGCTTTCTTT.

This clonotype was recorded many times. V usage is TRBV7-2 and J usage is TRBJ2-3; D uncertain. Trimming removed 1 base at V and 2 bases at J, with 4 bases between. This CDR3 has 13 amino acids. CDR1 is SGHTA and CDR2 is FQGNSA in the germline V gene. Here the CDR3 DNA reads TGTGCCAGCAGCTTAGGGATCACAGATACGCAGTATTTT. Translated, it gives CASSLGITDTQYF.

The V gene is TRBV27, the J gene TRBJ1-2; 9 bases match TRBD1. Losses at the gene ends were 5 bases for V and 7 bases for J; bases not matched to a gene: 11. The CDR3 loop spans 15 amino acids. Germline V lookup: CDR1 MNHEY, CDR2 SMNVEV (reference sequence). The CDR3, as DNA: TGTGCCAGCAGTCCCCTGGGGACAGGGCAGGCTGGCTACACCTTC. Its translation is CASSPLGTGQAGYTF.

Comment on this clonotype: Being one base from a much bigger clone, this may be a read error. This rearrangement joins TRBV4-2 to TRBJ1-1, with a tentative D call TRBD1 (6 bases). This CDR3 contains 16 residues. CDR1 LGHNA and CDR2 YNFKEQ come from the germline V gene. Here the CDR3 reads CAGSQNTPGASTEAFF. The CDR3 DNA reads as TGTGCCGGCAGCCAGAATACTCCAGGGGCTAGCACTGAAGCTTTCTTT.

The rearrangement joins TRBV11-2 to TRBJ2-1, with TRBD1 as a possible D gene (6 bases). V shed 3 bases and J shed 2 bases, with 11 bases lying between them. Germline V lookup: CDR1 SGHAT, CDR2 FQNNGV. The length of the CDR3 is 15 residues. CDR3 sequence reads: CASSFARGPYNEQFF. The CDR3 nucleotides read TGTGCCAGCAGCTTCGCCAGGGGTCCCTACAATGAGCAGTTCTTC.

The chain carries TRBV29-1 and TRBJ1-2; D is perhaps TRBD1 (5 bases). Germline CDR1 reads SQVTM; CDR2 reads ANQGSEA. Trimming stripped 4 bases from V and 8 bases from J, with 14 bases between. The CDR3 has 12 residues. The DNA of the CDR3 is TGCAGCGTTGTGGGGCAGGGACGGGGCTACACCTTC. Amino acids: CSVVGQGRGYTF.

The chain combines TRBV2 with TRBJ2-7; 7 nucleotides line up with TRBD1. With V trimmed by 1 base and J by 2 bases, 5 bases remained unmatched. The V gene's germline CDR1 is SNHLY and CDR2 FYNNEI. The length of the CDR3 is 15 residues. The CDR3, as DNA: TGTGCCAGCAGTGAAGGACAGGGTAGGACCTACGAGCAGTACTTC. Residues: CASSEGQGRTYEQYF.

This clonotype was detected a few times. A read error is possible here, since a much larger clone lies one base away. Since the CDR3 does not end with the conserved phenylalanine or tryptophan, this likely comes from a read error. This rearrangement joins TRBV27 to TRBJ1-6; D not resolved. This CDR3 is built from 12 residues. In germline, CDR1 is MNHEY, CDR2 SMNVEV (reference sequence). Trimming stripped 6 bases from V and 9 bases from J, with 9 bases between. The CDR3 reads CASRRETSPLHL. The CDR3 DNA reads TGTGCCAGCAGAAGGGAGACTTCACCCCTCCACCTT.

This clonotype was seen repeatedly, ten times or more. The chain joins TRBV5-4 to TRBJ2-1, with TRBD2 as a possible D gene (6 bases). With 4 bases removed from V and 8 bases from J, the gap between germline ends came to 19 bases. This CDR3 is built from 15 residues. The germline V gene has CDR1 SGHNT and CDR2 YYREEE (reference sequence). The CDR3 bases are TGTGCCAGCAGCCGTAAGACTAGTGATTCGGATGAGCAGTTCTTC. Amino acid sequence: CASSRKTSDSDEQFF.

The table lists this clonotype with many counts. The chain recombines TRBV29-1 with TRBJ1-1, with 8 positions matching TRBD1. With V trimmed by 1 base and J by 5 bases, 6 bases remained unmatched. The CDR3 runs 14 residues. The germline CDR1 and CDR2 sequences are SQVTM and ANQGSEA. CDR3 DNA sequence: TGCAGCGTTGAAGTTCAGGGGGCAAAGACTGAAGCTTTCTTT. Encoded protein: CSVEVQGAKTEAFF. Together with reference TRBV29-1 and TRBJ1-1, the CDR3 gives the full variable domain: SAVISQKPSRDICQRGTSLTIQCQVDSQVTMMFWYRQQPGQSLTLIATANQGSEATYESGFVIDKFPISRPNLTFSTLTVSNMSPEDSSIYLCSVEVQGAKTEAFFGQGTRLTVV.

Regarding this clonotype: Possible read error: a much larger clone is one base away. Because it lacks the conserved phenylalanine or tryptophan at the end, this CDR3 is likely a read error. The V call is TRBV6-5, the J call TRBJ2-3; no firm D call. V shed 2 bases and J shed 0 bases, with 9 bases lying between them. This CDR3 comprises 15 residues. CDR1 and CDR2 (germline): MNHEY, SVGAGI. The CDR3: CASSYRAESTDTQYL. In DNA, the CDR3 is TGTGCCAGCAGTTACAGGGCAGAAAGCACAGATACGCAGTATCTT.

This clonotype has a count of ten or more. V usage is TRBV10-3 and J usage is TRBJ1-3; the match to TRBD1 covers 9 bases. Germline CDR1 and CDR2: ENHRY and SYGVKD. The CDR3 runs to 13 residues. V lost 9 bases to trimming and J lost 2 bases; unmatched junction nucleotides: 2. CDR3 coding DNA: TGTGCCATAAGACAGGGGGCTGGAAACACCATATATTTT. This sequence encodes CAIRQGAGNTIYF.

V gene TRBV5-6 combines with J gene TRBJ2-1; D is perhaps TRBD2 (5 bases). V lost 0 bases and J 9 bases, leaving 13 bases between the germline ends. CDR3 length: 14 amino acids. CDR1 and CDR2 (germline): SGHDT, YYEEEE. CDR3 in amino acids: CASSLDMRAGEQFF. The DNA for the CDR3 is TGTGCCAGCAGCTTGGATATGCGGGCGGGTGAGCAGTTCTTC.

This clonotype was counted between two and nine times. V and J are TRBV3-1 and TRBJ2-5; D not certain. The CDR3 is 16 residues long. Trimming shortened V by 2 bases and J by 3 bases, and 16 bases separated the two germline ends. Germline loops: CDR1 LGHDT, CDR2 YNNKEL (reference sequence). For the CDR3, the DNA is TGTGCCAGCAGCCAAAGAGGAAAAATTGGCGAAGAGACCCAGTACTTC. It codes for CASSQRGKIGEETQYF.

The chain joins TRBV29-1 to TRBJ1-5, with a weak D call TRBD1 (6 bases). The ends were cut back, 2 bases at V and 2 bases at J, with 16 bases in the middle. The CDR3 spans 16 residues. Per germline, CDR1 SQVTM and CDR2 ANQGSEA. The CDR3 coding sequence is TGCAGCGTTGAACGCAGGGGACGGTTACGCAATCAGCCCCAGCATTTT. Translated: CSVERRGRLRNQPQHF.